This T cell receptor (beta chain) was identified during a study of cytomegalovirus exposure and HLA in healthy donors (dated by TCRdb to 2017 to 2019). Study-wide context: An earlier analysis of a few hundred of the donors reported under 300 Gb of sequence data and 117 million unique TCR beta sequences obtained from about 179 million T cells. HLA typing covered class I and class II loci at four-digit resolution. The study profiled the T cell repertoires of approximately 700 subjects by immunosequencing and related them to cytomegalovirus serostatus. To predict cytomegalovirus infection status, the study brought together high-throughput TCR immunosequencing, statistical association of individual TCRs with disease status, and machine learning. Genome-wide SNP genotypes for about 60% of the roughly 700 donors were used in a later genetic analysis, which treated that subset as a discovery cohort. About 300 gigabases of sequencing data and approximately 93 million unique TCR sequences were included in an early release covering around 600 HLA-typed donors. To decide whether each TCR beta V gene segment behaved as functional or pseudogenic, an earlier analysis of some 600 of the donors relied on high-throughput TCR beta sequencing. Alongside the repertoire data, information on donor age, sex, ethnicity and CMV serostatus was compiled. The study aimed to test whether signatures of past pathogen exposure could be identified by cataloging public T cell receptors. Rather than using new phenotypic data, the later analysis identified candidate immune exposures from TCR beta sequences and from how often those sequences occurred across donors. A handful of DR-DQ haplotypes were handled as single units for association and clustering because linkage in the cohort was strong. The number of donors typed differed by locus, with 629-630 for A, B, C, DRB1 and DQB1, approximately 500 for DQA1, 600 to 610 for DPA1, and about 450 for DPB1. The genetic ancestry cluster associated with self-reported Caucasian donors included 81% of the approximately 410 genotyped donors. On average, around 200,000 unique TCR beta nucleotide sequences were sequenced per donor among 398 genotyped donors of the cohort, with 15% to 20% of those sequences being non-productive. A later analysis re-analyzed previously published TCR beta repertoires from roughly 600 donors and added high-resolution HLA genotyping to study TCR occurrence patterns. Along with the approximately 700-subject first cohort, a separate validation cohort of over a hundred different subjects was used. All discovery cohort repertoires had been generated on a single sequencing platform. General study outcomes and caveats: Roughly uniform sequencing depth across donors was assumed in presence/absence analyses, although this assumption may not hold. Compared with the approximately 600-donor mean, donors in an Asian-associated ancestry cluster had fewer N-insertions in productive TCRs, according to a later genetic analysis. Correlated functional status among segregating V segments might reflect linkage disequilibrium, but an unknown experimental factor could not be ruled out. The only immune exposure information available for the cohort was CMV serostatus. A later genetic analysis associated a missense DCLRE1C variant with V-gene and J-gene trimming of TCR beta chains, and an independent cohort replicated the association. A later analysis found that TCR association rates varied across HLA loci, with DRB1 alleles showing the most associated TCRs and HLA-C alleles the fewest. Across donors, most TCR sequences were observed very rarely, whereas some public TCRs were present in many individuals. A group of highly shared sequence variants was considered likely to be a technical artifact of the sequencing pipeline. A further reported finding was that TCR beta sequences accurately predicted the HLA-A and HLA-B alleles for most subjects in the first cohort. In an earlier analysis of 587 of the donors, most TCR beta V segments appeared in productive rearrangements about 90% or about 30% of the time, broadly matching IMGT annotations. Several of the top co-occurrence clusters appeared to be linked to parvovirus B19, influenza, CMV and Epstein-Barr virus, according to a later analysis. In both the original and validation cohorts, the classifier was reported to diagnose cytomegalovirus status with high specificity and sensitivity. Because the 87-base-pair reads could not distinguish some IMGT-functional V segments, including TRBV6-2 and TRBV6-3, those segments were excluded. Specific HLA alleles were associated with some 15,000 TCR beta sequences at a false discovery rate of 0.05 in a later analysis. According to a later analysis, most CMV-associated TCR beta chains appeared to be HLA-restricted, and the HLA associations seemed to be driven largely by CMV exposure. HLA typing was unavailable for some donors at each locus, so association tests used only the typed subset. In a later analysis, HLA-associated TCR beta chains were found to be more clonally expanded and to have lower generation probabilities than equally common non-associated chains. The study gave a list of under 200 TCR beta chains associated with cytomegalovirus. The authors suggested that the approach could potentially be extended to other disease states and immunological phenotypes. Seventeen rarely observed V segments, including chromosome 9 orphons, were excluded from the earlier analysis of approximately 500 of the donors because counts were too low. Strong co-occurrence of HLA alleles, especially DR and DQ, made assigning TCR associations to individual alleles difficult. In this cohort, only TCR beta chains were sequenced, and detectable features were limited by the absence of alpha or paired-chain data. A few of the identified cytomegalovirus-associated TCR beta chains were confirmed in vitro to be specific for cytomegalovirus antigens.

Cut back by 8 bases and 6 bases, the V and J ends lie 7 bases apart. For CDR1 and CDR2, the germline V gene lists MDHEN and SYDVKM. From its cysteine to its phenylalanine, the CDR3 spans 10 amino acids. The kept DNA is CDR3 alone, 30 bases in frame from the first base. Preparation of the library involved the immunoSEQ multiplex PCR assay. For the multiplex PCR, a mixture combining 60 forward primers for TCR Vbeta segments and 13 reverse primers for TCR Jbeta segments was used. The CDR3 region of rearranged TCR beta genes was amplified from genomic DNA with a multiplex PCR assay. The amplified TCR beta libraries were sequenced on the Illumina HiSeq System as 87-base-pair reads. Per the original workflow: In a later analysis, tens of millions of unique TCR beta chains were counted across the 500 to 700 repertoires, and around 10 million of these chains were shared by at least two donors. Raw reads were error-corrected and collapsed into unique sequences by a nearest-neighbor algorithm in which closely related sequences were merged to remove PCR and sequencing errors. V, D and J gene segments were assigned by aligning CDR3 sequences to IMGT reference sequences. Each retained sequence needed at least a six-nucleotide match to both a V gene segment and a J gene segment. A rearrangement was called productive if the CDR3 had no stop codons and remained in frame with V and J, and every other rearrangement was called non-productive. Following IMGT convention, CDR3 was defined as the stretch from the second conserved V-encoded cysteine to the conserved J-encoded phenylalanine. Sequences without an unambiguous match to a single V gene segment were excluded from the earlier analysis of about 600 of the donors. An earlier analysis of 500 to 700 of the donors classified V segments as functional when productive rearrangements were above 56.7% and as segregating when the standard deviation between donors was above 5%. A statistical classification framework was developed to diagnose cytomegalovirus status using the catalog of TCR beta chain sequences. A later analysis assigned V and J genes by comparing TCR nucleotide sequences with IMGT/GENE-DB human TR gene sequences. In a later analysis, CDR3 sequences and most-parsimonious VDJ recombination scenarios were assigned using the TCRdist pipeline. In a later analysis, each TCR beta chain was defined by its CDR3 amino acid sequence together with its V-gene family, and reads lacking a unique V-gene family were excluded. A later analysis removed 500 to 600 highly shared, low-generation-probability nucleotide sequences to deal with suspected cross-contamination and a sequencing artifact. A later analysis calculated a clonal expansion index for each public chain from normalized within-repertoire ranks of inferred template counts. A later analysis computed generation probabilities with a VDJ recombination model fitted to out-of-frame rearrangements, and checked the results against IGoR. Hypergeometric tests were used in a later analysis to score TCR-TCR, TCR-HLA and TCR-CMV co-occurrence, with a repertoire-size bias correction applied to the TCR pairs. In a later analysis, false discovery rates were estimated by permuting HLA or CMV assignments 20 times. In a later analysis, co-occurring TCRs were grouped with DBSCAN, and TCRdist sequence similarity was added when clustering was performed within HLA-allele-positive subsets. Co-occurrence clustering excluded repertoires with fewer than 30,000 or more than 120,000 public chains, plus five with anomalous nucleotide sharing. TCRdb's version of the immuneACCESS table is confined to in-frame rearrangements and falls short of the full clone set. An unresolved V gene accounts for under half of the shortfall where checked; the remainder is of unknown origin. V and J calls and clone size are copied from that table; D and trimming were computed from the DNA. The sample table records some 65,000 clones; approximately 80% of these occur just once. The top ten constitute 2.5% to 3.5% of the sample.

This clone was recorded a few times. Its antigen is still unknown. No much larger clone is present one base from it, and per-base qualities are unavailable. The cohort comprised some 680 healthy bone marrow donors. Cohort members were all nominally healthy when sampled, although unrecorded immune exposures were likely present. The donor tested CMV seropositive, placing the donor among the 290 or so seropositive members of the cohort. A peripheral blood sample was collected from each donor, and TCR beta sequencing was performed on peripheral blood mononuclear cells. Genomic DNA extraction from the blood cell samples was performed with the Qiagen DNeasy Blood Extraction Kit.

The sequenced material came from PBMCs. The chain links TRBV28 with TRBJ1-2, with no confidently assigned D gene. The TCR sequence derives from a girl between 10 and 17 years old in good health and CMV-seropositive. The CDR3 reads CASEGNGYTF. The nucleotides are TGTGCCAGCGAGGGAAATGGCTACACCTTC.